This T cell receptor beta chain was retrieved from a study of response to subunit inactivated influenza vaccine. This clonotype was picked up a small number of times. Its antigen remains unknown. The CDR3 spans 17 residues. The ends lost 6 bases at V and 1 base at J; junction bases unmatched: 7. CDR1 is WNHNN, CDR2 SYGVQD, per germline (reference sequence). Study outcomes and limitations: Every seasonal influenza vaccination brings in few new T cells, the authors suggested.

TCRdb reprocessed the RT-PCR reads with MiXCR, giving one entry per CDR3 protein. This table has some 850,000 distinct CDR3 sequences, less than 20% appearing once. The clonotype originates from a man aged 50 to 60 who received an inactivated influenza vaccine. This specimen consisted of PBMCs from blood, obtained more than 4 days after vaccination. The rearrangement joins TRBV10-1 to TRBJ2-3, with TRBD2 matching over 13 bases. CDR3 sequence: CASSATSGGPRTDTQYF. The CDR3 DNA is TGCGCCAGCAGCGCGACTAGCGGGGGGCCCCGCACAGATACGCAGTATTTT.